The T cell receptor beta chain described here comes from a study of beta chain features in type 1 diabetes listed by TCRdb under 2018. Study-level background: No differences in mean age, gender distribution, total cell number or subset yield were found between patients and healthy donors. In the study, TCRB repertoires of sorted circulating CD4+ T cell subsets from recently diagnosed type 1 diabetes patients were compared with those of matched healthy donors. Across all samples, 107,917,701 sorted cells were examined, and cell number per subset correlated strongly with RNA yield. Regulatory and stem cell-like memory subsets were obtained from only 8 patients and about 8 healthy donors, while naive and central memory subsets were obtained from all 28 donors.

From each donor, a single peripheral blood sample of 100 to 150 mL on average was drawn into heparinised tubes. Naive, central memory, regulatory and stem cell-like memory CD4+ T cells were sorted on a BD FACSAria II using a panel including CD45RO, CCR7, CD25, CD127, CD95 and CD27. All sorted populations exceeded 95% purity. Right away, PBMCs were isolated by Lymphoprep density gradient centrifugation and were stained directly, with no culture step. So that batch effects would be minimized, each experiment stained and sorted samples in pairs, pairing one healthy donor with one patient. A note on this clone: The antigen it binds to is not known. No base qualities exist here, and no much larger clone lies one base off it.

Points the paper makes about the study in general: Because the HLA sub-analyses included only small numbers of individuals, any influence of HLA type on TCRB rearrangement was left unresolved. PCR might favor shorter templates, but patient and control samples were amplified and corrected together, so any skew would affect both groups equally. Type 1 diabetes patients showed a moderate but significant shortening of TCRB CDR3 length in all four CD4+ subsets. Patients with type 1 diabetes made fewer insertions and deleted more nucleotides at VDJ recombination sites, implying thymic rearrangement abnormalities. The naive, central memory and regulatory TCRB repertoires appeared to resemble one another more closely among patients than among healthy donors. Sequencing cDNA rather than genomic DNA could over-represent highly expressing activated cells, although activation and CD3 levels did not differ between groups.

Reading the germline V gene gives CDR1 MNHNS and CDR2 SASEGT. Reading from cysteine to phenylalanine, the CDR3 counts 14 amino acids. Only the CDR3 DNA stays, 42 bases, in frame from base 1. The V end loses 7 bases and the J end loses 0 bases, and a stretch of 11 bases separates them. The entire isolated RNA was reverse transcribed using the High Capacity cDNA Reverse Transcription Kit, and thus expressed TCRB transcripts were sequenced. Deep immunoSEQ sequencing was performed on naive, central memory and regulatory T cell samples, with an average of around 3.5 million total reads per sample. Sorted cells were lysed in RLT buffer and RNA was extracted with DNase-treated RNeasy Micro or Mini kits, depending on cell number. To prevent cross-contamination, every cell subset was processed on its own, while patient and healthy donor samples were processed together. TCRB sequences were amplified from cDNA with the immunoSEQ multiplex PCR, producing 87-bp fragments spanning the CDR3 region. Amplicons were sequenced on the Illumina HiSeq platform. On the study's bioinformatics: Synthetic template baselines were used to correct PCR bias computationally, reads within Hamming distance 2 were collapsed together, and singletons that could not be merged were discarded. By aligning reads against IMGT, V, D and J genes, CDR3 length, and insertions or deletions at six rearrangement sites were assigned. Clonotype counts were normalized to sorted cell number within each subset before computing true diversity and Gini coefficients with the tcR R package. The overlap coefficient, calculated on TCRB nucleotide sequences, was used to quantify repertoire sharing. As a proxy for the pre-selection repertoire, out-of-frame TCRB sequences from naive cells were analyzed. In its TCRdb copy, this immuneACCESS table keeps in-frame sequences only and misses some clones. Where compared with another copy, unresolved V genes explain less than half of these, and the others have no known cause. The V and J calls and clone size come from that table; D and trimming were worked out from the DNA. The sample profile shows around 430,000 clones; 30% of them were found once. The biggest ten clones account for about 0.06% of the sample.

The TCR was taken from a young man in good health. The chain is made from TRBV6-1 and TRBJ2-3, with the D gene tentatively TRBD1 or TRBD2, based on 6 matching bases in each. Sample: naive CD4+ T cells from blood. The cell subset or site label of this sample denotes: true naive CD4+ T cells. The CDR3 is CASTGASSTDTQYF. The sequenced DNA: TGTGCCAGCACGGGGGCTTCTAGCACAGATACGCAGTATTTT.